What follows describes a single T cell receptor (beta chain). This record belongs to a study of blood T cell repertoires in COVID-19. Study-level information: The United States, Italy and Spain provided the acute and convalescent COVID-19 samples. PBMCs, B-cell-depleted T cells, or T cells provided the cDNA or gDNA that made up the material.

The CDR3 length is 16 residues. Germline values: CDR1 SGHAT, CDR2 FQNNGV. The V segment lost 6 bases and the J segment 4 bases; nucleotides outside the gene matches: 9. Study processing details: Amplification from reference gene primers served as the basis for estimated nucleated cell counts. Method: immunoSEQ multiplex PCR; TCRdb's copy keeps in-frame clones and lacks some. V and J calls and clone size are those listed in that table; D and trimming were worked out from the DNA. Of 200,000 to 300,000 clones in the sample, 86% were seen once. The rearrangement joins TRBV11-2 to TRBJ1-5; 10 nucleotides agree with TRBD1. Sequencing input: peripheral blood. The TCR sequence derives from a man aged 55 to 70 with acute or convalescent COVID-19. CDR3 sequence (DNA): TGTGCCAGCAGTCTAAACGGGGGACAGGGGAATCAGCCCCAGCATTTT. It is translated as CASSLNGGQGNQPQHF.